A selection of T cell receptor beta chains follows, all from one sample in a study of identical twins. TCRdb processed the 5' RACE reads anew with MiXCR; each CDR3 protein has one entry. Among about 530,000 distinct CDR3 sequences listed, about a fifth were seen once. A further study also used this sample, focusing on yellow fever vaccine responses in identical twins.

The sample taken for sequencing was CD4+ T cells sorted from blood. These receptors all stem from a young woman in good health. Each CDR3 is given with its conserved first and last residue. Fields, in order: CDR3 length, J gene, V gene, CDR3 protein.

>12|TRBJ2-5|TRBV27
CASGRTQETQYF
>14|TRBJ2-7|TRBV12-3/TRBV12-4
CASSFNLAGREQYF
>13|TRBJ2-7|TRBV12-3/TRBV12-4
CATSSDETYEQYF
>14|TRBJ2-7|TRBV3-1
CASSHSGTLTEQYF
>13|TRBJ2-7|TRBV7-9
CASSLGEVGEQYF
>16|TRBJ2-5|TRBV4-2
CASSQERDIGQETQYF
>16|TRBJ2-3|TRBV3-1
CASSQGLAGNTDTQYF
>17|TRBJ2-3|TRBV19
CASSIRDRGRSTDTQYF
>18|TRBJ2-6|TRBV10-3
CAISESAGKLSGANVLTF
>14|TRBJ2-7|TRBV18
CATSSDPPRGEQYF
>17|TRBJ2-1|TRBV5-4
CASSLASPSGRGNEQFF
>17|TRBJ2-6|TRBV5-1
CASSLERPGSGANVLTF
>14|TRBJ1-2|TRBV29-1
CSVEDLRTGPGYTF
>19|TRBJ2-3|TRBV11-2
CASSLDRPRGGTSTDTQYF
>15|TRBJ2-2|TRBV29-1
CSVEDRWGNTGELFF
>11|TRBJ2-7|TRBV10-3
CAISESGEQYF
>15|TRBJ2-2|TRBV5-1
CASSTGGSNTGELFF
>15|TRBJ1-6|TRBV7-9
CASSHRDSGGSPLHF
>17|TRBJ2-3|TRBV5-1
CASSLAGLTKHTDTQYF
>16|TRBJ2-2|TRBV11-2
CASSLVSPPNTGELFF
>18|TRBJ2-1|TRBV6-5
CASSYRSLWTRRANEQFF
>14|TRBJ2-5|TRBV2
CASSEAQGRLTQYF
>14|TRBJ2-5|TRBV20-1
CSARKLAGQETQYF
>15|TRBJ1-5|TRBV19
CASSITEYSNQPQHF
>13|TRBJ1-1|TRBV20-1
CSARSAWDSEAFF
>11|TRBJ2-1|TRBV19
CASADYNEQFF
>15|TRBJ2-1|TRBV12-3/TRBV12-4
CTSSFAVGVHNEQFF
>13|TRBJ2-7|TRBV11-2
CASSKDRPYEQYF
>15|TRBJ2-3|TRBV10-3
CAIMGQLDSRDTQYF
>16|TRBJ2-3|TRBV3-1
CASSQVNRVGTDTQYF
>13|TRBJ2-1|TRBV10-3
CAITSNPYNEQFF
>18|TRBJ2-2|TRBV24-1
CATSDSPRGRVKTGELFF
>15|TRBJ2-2|TRBV3-1
CASSQDLGGTGELFF
>12|TRBJ2-5|TRBV6-5
CASAGGQETQYF
>14|TRBJ2-1|TRBV5-1
CASSSGPLGNEQFF
>16|TRBJ2-3|TRBV5-6
CASSLMWRSGADTQYF
>16|TRBJ2-1|TRBV15
CATSGTSGSSYNEQFF
>17|TRBJ2-1|TRBV7-3
CASSLLPRREGLYEQFF
>14|TRBJ1-3|TRBV28
CASGTGLYGNTTYF
>11|TRBJ2-1|TRBV25-1
CASTLAGGPFF
>17|TRBJ2-1|TRBV11-2
CASSPRRGLATDNEQFF
>20|TRBJ2-1|TRBV11-1
CASSLGRGEQGGSSYNEQFF
>13|TRBJ1-4|TRBV5-1
CASSLSGGEKLFF
>15|TRBJ1-4|TRBV12-3/TRBV12-4
CASRNQGATNEKLFF
>17|TRBJ1-1|TRBV5-1
CASKLSRGNGQNTEAFF
>12|TRBJ1-2|TRBV7-9
CASSFPDYGYTF
>14|TRBJ2-3|TRBV7-2
CASSFRLGTDTQYF
>15|TRBJ2-7|TRBV3-1
CASSKPGPSSYEQYF
>16|TRBJ2-7|TRBV7-8
CASSPGGWQLSYEQYF
>16|TRBJ2-1|TRBV6-2/TRBV6-3
CASSSSSGRAPGEQFF
>14|TRBJ2-1|TRBV20-1
CRGPTASSYNEQFF
>14|TRBJ2-3|TRBV6-5
CASSWTRGQDTQYF
>16|TRBJ2-7|TRBV25-1
CASSGLLAGGSYEQYF
>16|TRBJ2-3|TRBV5-1
CASSPGGAALTDTQYF
>11|TRBJ1-1|TRBV6-5
CASSTGPEAFF
>15|TRBJ2-2|TRBV7-6
CASSLVTSGAGELFF
>14|TRBJ2-5|TRBV27
CASSKLAGVETQYF